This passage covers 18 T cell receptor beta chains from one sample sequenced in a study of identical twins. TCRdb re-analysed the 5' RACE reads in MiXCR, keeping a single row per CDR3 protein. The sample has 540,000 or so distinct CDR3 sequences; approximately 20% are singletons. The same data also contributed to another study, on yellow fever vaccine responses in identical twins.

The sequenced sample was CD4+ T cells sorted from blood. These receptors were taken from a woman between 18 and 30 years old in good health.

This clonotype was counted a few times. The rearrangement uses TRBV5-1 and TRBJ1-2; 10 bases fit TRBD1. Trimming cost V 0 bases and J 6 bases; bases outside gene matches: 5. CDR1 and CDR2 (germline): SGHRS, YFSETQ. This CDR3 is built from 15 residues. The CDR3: CASSLEGQGKDGYTF. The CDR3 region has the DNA TGCGCCAGCAGCTTGGAGGGACAGGGGAAGGATGGCTACACCTTC.

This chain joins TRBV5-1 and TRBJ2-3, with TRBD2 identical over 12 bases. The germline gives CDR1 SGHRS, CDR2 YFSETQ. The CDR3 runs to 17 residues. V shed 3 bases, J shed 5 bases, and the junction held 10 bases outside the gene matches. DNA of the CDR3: TGCGCCAGCAGCTCCGACCTAGCGGGAGGGCTGAGAGATACGCAGTATTTT. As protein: CASSSDLAGGLRDTQYF.

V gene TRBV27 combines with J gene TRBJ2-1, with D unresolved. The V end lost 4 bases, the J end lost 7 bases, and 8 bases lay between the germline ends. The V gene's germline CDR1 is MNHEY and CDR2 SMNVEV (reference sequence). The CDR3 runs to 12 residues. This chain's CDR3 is CASSSWGNEQFF. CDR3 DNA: TGTGCCAGCAGTTCTTGGGGTAATGAGCAGTTCTTC.

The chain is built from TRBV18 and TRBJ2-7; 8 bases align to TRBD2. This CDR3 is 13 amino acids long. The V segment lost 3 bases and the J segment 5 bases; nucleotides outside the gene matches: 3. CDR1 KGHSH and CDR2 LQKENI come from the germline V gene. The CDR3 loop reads CASSPPGGHEQYF. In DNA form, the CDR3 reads TGTGCCAGCTCACCCCCGGGAGGGCACGAGCAGTACTTC.

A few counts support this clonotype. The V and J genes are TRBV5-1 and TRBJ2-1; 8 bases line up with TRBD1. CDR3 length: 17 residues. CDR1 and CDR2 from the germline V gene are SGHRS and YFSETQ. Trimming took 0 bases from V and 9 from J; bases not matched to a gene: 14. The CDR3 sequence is CASSLASQSRGLGEQFF. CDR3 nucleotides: TGCGCCAGCAGCTTGGCCTCACAATCCAGGGGGCTTGGTGAGCAGTTCTTC.

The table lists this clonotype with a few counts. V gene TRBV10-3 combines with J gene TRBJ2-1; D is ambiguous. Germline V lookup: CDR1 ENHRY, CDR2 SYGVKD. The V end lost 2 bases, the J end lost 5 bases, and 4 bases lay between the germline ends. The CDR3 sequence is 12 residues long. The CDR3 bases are TGTGCCATCAGTGAGCCCAACAATGAGCAGTTCTTC. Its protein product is CAISEPNNEQFF.

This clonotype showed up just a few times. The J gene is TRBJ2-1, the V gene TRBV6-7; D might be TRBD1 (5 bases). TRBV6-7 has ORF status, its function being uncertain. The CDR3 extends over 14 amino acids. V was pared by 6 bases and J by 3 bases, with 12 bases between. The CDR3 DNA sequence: TGTGCCAGCAGAGAGGACAAGCACTACAATGAGCAGTTCTTC. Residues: CASREDKHYNEQFF.

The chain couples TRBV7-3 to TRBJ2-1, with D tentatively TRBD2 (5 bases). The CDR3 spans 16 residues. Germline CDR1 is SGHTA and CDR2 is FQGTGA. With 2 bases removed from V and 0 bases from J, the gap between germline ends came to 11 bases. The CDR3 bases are TGTGCCAGCAGCTTAGCGGGCGCCAGCTCCTACAATGAGCAGTTCTTC. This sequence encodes CASSLAGASSYNEQFF.

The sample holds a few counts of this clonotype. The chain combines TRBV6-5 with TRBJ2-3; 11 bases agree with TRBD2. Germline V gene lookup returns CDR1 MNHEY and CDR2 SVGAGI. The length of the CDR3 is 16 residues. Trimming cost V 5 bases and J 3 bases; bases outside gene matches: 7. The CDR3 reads CASSLLTSGGTDTQYF. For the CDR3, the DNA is TGTGCCAGCAGTCTACTAACTAGCGGGGGAACAGATACGCAGTATTTT.

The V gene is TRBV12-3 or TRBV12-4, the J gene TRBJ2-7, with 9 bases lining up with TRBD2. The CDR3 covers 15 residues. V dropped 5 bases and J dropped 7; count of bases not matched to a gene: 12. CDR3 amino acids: CASSRAGGGTGEQYF. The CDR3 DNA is TGTGCCAGCAGTCGAGCGGGAGGAGGGACGGGGGAGCAGTACTTC.

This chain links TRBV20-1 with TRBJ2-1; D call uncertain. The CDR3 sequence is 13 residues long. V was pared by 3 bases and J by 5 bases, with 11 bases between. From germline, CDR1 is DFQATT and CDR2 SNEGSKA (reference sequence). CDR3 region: CSASSSHNNEQFF. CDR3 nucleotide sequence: TGCAGTGCTAGTAGTAGTCACAACAATGAGCAGTTCTTC.

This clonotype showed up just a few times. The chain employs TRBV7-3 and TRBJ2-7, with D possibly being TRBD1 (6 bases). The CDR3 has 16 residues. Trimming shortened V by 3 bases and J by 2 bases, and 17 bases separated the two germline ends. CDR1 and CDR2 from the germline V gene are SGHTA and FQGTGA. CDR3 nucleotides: TGTGCCAGCAGCTTTTACAGGGCGCGCGGGCCCTACGAGCAGTACTTC. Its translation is CASSFYRARGPYEQYF.

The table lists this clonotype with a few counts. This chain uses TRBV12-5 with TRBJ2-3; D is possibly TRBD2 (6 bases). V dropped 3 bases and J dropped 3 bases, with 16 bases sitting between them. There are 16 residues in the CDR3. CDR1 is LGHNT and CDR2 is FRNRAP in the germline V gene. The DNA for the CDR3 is TGTGCTAGTGGTTTCTTGTCCCCGGGACTGACAGATACGCAGTATTTT. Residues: CASGFLSPGLTDTQYF.

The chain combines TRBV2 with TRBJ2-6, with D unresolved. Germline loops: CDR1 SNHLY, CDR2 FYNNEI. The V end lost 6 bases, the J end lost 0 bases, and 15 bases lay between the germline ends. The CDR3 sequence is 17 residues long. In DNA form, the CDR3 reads TGTGCCAGCAGAGACCGACACACTACCTCTGGGGCCAACGTCCTGACTTTC. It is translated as CASRDRHTTSGANVLTF.

CDR3: CASSRDSDTEAFF. CDR3 sequence (DNA): TGTGCCAGCAGCCGTGACAGTGACACTGAAGCTTTCTTT. This chain joins TRBV5-6 and TRBJ1-1; D might be TRBD1 (5 bases). Trimming removed 4 bases from V and 3 bases from J, with 10 bases in between. The CDR3 is made up of 13 amino acids. Germline V gene data show CDR1 as SGHDT and CDR2 as YYEEEE.

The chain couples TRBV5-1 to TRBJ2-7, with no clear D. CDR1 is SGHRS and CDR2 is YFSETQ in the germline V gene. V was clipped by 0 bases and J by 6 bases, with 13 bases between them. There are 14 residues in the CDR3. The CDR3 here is CASSLGSPPLEQYF. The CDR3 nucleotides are TGCGCCAGCAGCTTGGGGTCGCCCCCTCTCGAGCAGTACTTC.

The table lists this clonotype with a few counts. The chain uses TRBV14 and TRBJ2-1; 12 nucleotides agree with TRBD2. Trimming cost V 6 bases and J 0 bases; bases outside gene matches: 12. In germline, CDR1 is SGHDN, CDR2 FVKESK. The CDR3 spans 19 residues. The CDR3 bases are TGTGCCAGCAGTTCAACGGGACTAGCGGGTCTGAGCTCCTACAATGAGCAGTTCTTC. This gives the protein CASSSTGLAGLSSYNEQFF. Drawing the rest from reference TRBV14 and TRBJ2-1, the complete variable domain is EAGVTQFPSHSVIEKGQTVTLRCDPISGHDNLYWYRRVMGKEIKFLLHFVKESKQDESGMPNNRFLAERTGGTYSTLKVQPAELEDSGVYFCASSSTGLAGLSSYNEQFFGPGTRLTVL.

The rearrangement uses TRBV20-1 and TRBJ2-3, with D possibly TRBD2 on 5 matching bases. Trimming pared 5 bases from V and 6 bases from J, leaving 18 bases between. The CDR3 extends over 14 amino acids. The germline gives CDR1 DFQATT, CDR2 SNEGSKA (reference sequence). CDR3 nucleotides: TGCAGTGCTTCCCTCCCTGGACTCCCCGATACGCAGTATTTT. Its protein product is CSASLPGLPDTQYF.